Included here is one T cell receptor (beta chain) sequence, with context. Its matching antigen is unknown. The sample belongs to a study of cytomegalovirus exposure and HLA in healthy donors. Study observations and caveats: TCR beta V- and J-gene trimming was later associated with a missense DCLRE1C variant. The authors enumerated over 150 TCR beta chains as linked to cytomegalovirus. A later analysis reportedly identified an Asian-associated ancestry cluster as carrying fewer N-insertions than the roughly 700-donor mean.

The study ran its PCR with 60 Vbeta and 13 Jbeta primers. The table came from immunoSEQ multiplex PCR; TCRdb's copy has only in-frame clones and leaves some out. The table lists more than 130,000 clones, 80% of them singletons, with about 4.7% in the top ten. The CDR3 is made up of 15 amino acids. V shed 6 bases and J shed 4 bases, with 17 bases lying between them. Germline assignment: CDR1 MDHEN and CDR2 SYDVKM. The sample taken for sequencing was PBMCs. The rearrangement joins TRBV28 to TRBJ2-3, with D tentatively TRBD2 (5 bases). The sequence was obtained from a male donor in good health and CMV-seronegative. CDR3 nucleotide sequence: TGTGCCAGCAGCCGGACTCTCTCGGGGTCAGATACGCAGTATTTT. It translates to CASSRTLSGSDTQYF.